Below, 4 T cell receptor beta chains from the same sample are listed, as sequenced in a study of early T cells in non-severe SARS-CoV-2 infection. TCRdb fed the 5' RACE reads into MiXCR, producing one record per CDR3 protein. The profile shows 20,000 to 30,000 distinct CDR3 sequences, about 5.5% of them singletons. Sample: whole blood. These receptors came from an adult who was a healthcare worker with PCR-confirmed SARS-CoV-2 infection or an uninfected control (not recorded which).

This clonotype was seen repeatedly, ten times or more. This chain joins TRBV28 and TRBJ2-5, with D possibly TRBD2 on 6 matching bases. The length of the CDR3 is 12 residues. Trimming shortened V by 2 bases and J by 7 bases, and 8 bases separated the two germline ends. Germline-derived CDR1 and CDR2 are MDHEN and SYDVKM. The CDR3 loop is CASSLPGGTQYF. CDR3 DNA sequence: TGTGCCAGCAGTTTACCCGGGGGGACCCAGTACTTC.

This clonotype has at least ten counts. The chain links TRBV11-2 to TRBJ2-4; 7 bases match TRBD1. The ends lost 5 bases at V and 0 bases at J; junction bases unmatched: 10. CDR3 length equals 17 residues. Per germline, CDR1 SGHAT and CDR2 FQNNGV. CDR3 protein: CASSRDRDRLAKNIQYF. Written as DNA, the CDR3 is TGTGCCAGCAGCCGGGACAGAGATAGACTAGCCAAAAACATTCAGTACTTC.

This clonotype showed up many times. This sequence joins TRBV18 and TRBJ1-1; D uncertain. The V gene's germline CDR1 is KGHSH and CDR2 LQKENI. V was trimmed by 3 bases and J by 0 bases, leaving 5 bases between them. The CDR3 totals 13 residues. The CDR3 nucleotides read TGTGCCAGCTCACCGGTGGTGAACACTGAAGCTTTCTTT. It translates to CASSPVVNTEAFF.

There are many counts of this clonotype. The gene calls are TRBV12-5 and TRBJ1-3; maybe TRBD1 (5 bases). The CDR3 consists of 13 residues. CDR1 and CDR2 from the germline V gene are LGHNT and FRNRAP. The germline V and J ends were trimmed by 7 bases and 4 bases, with 11 bases remaining between them. This CDR3 reads CASARGEGNTIYF. The CDR3 DNA reads TGTGCTAGTGCACGGGGCGAAGGAAACACCATATATTTT.